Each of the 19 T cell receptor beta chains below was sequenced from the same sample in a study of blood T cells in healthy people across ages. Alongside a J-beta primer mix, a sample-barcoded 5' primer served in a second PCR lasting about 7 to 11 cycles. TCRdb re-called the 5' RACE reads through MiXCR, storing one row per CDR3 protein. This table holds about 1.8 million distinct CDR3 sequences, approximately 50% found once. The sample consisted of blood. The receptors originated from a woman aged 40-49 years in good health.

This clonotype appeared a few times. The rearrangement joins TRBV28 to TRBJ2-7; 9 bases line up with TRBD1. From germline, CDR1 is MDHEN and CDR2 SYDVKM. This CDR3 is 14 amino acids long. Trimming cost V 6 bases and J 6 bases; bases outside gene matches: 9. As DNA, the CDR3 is TGTGCCAGCAGGATACCGGGACAGGGTTCCGAGCAGTACTTC. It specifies CASRIPGQGSEQYF.

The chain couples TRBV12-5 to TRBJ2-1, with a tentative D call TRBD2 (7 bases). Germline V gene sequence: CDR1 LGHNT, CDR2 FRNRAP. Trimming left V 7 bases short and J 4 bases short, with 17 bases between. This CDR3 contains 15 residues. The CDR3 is CASAPRGGVYNEQFF. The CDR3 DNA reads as TGTGCTAGTGCCCCAAGGGGGGGAGTATACAATGAGCAGTTCTTC.

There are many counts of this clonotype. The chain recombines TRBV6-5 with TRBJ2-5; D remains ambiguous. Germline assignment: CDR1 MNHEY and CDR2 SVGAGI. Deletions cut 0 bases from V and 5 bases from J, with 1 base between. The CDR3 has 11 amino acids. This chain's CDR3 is CASSYSETQYF. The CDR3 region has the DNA TGTGCCAGCAGTTACTCGGAGACCCAGTACTTC.

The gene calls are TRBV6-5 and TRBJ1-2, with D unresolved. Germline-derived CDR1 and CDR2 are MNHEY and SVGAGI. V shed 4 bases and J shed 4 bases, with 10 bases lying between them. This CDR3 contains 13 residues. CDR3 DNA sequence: TGTGCCAGCAGTTCCGCCCAGCCCTATGGCTACACCTTC. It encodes CASSSAQPYGYTF.

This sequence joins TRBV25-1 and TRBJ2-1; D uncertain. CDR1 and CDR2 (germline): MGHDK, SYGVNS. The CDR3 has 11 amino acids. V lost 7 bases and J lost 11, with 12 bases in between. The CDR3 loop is CASTESWKQFF. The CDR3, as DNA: TGTGCCAGCACCGAAAGTTGGAAGCAGTTCTTC. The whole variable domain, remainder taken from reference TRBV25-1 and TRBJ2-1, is EADIYQTPRYLVIGTGKKITLECSQTMGHDKMYWYQQDPGMELHLIHYSYGVNSTEKGDLSSESTVSRIRTEHFPLTLESARPSHTSQYLCASTESWKQFFGPGTRLTVL.

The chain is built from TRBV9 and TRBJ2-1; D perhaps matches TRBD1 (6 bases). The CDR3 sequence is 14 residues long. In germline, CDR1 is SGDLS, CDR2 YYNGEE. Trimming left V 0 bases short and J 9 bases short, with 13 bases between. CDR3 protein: CASSVVGASGEQFF. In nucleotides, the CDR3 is TGTGCCAGCAGCGTAGTGGGGGCATCGGGTGAGCAGTTCTTC.

The CDR3 DNA reads TGTGCCAGCAGTTCTCACTCGCCTAGCTCCTACGAGCAGTACTTC. Protein product: CASSSHSPSSYEQYF. The V call is TRBV28, the J call TRBJ2-7; D gene unclear. Trimming took off 4 bases at V and 0 bases at J, with 13 bases between the two ends. Germline-derived CDR1 and CDR2 are MDHEN and SYDVKM. CDR3 length: 15 amino acids.

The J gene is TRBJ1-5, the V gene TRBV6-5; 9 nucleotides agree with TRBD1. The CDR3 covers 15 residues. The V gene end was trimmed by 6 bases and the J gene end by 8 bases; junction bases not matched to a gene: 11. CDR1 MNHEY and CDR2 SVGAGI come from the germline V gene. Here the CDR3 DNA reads TGTGCCAGCAGCCCGGACAGGGGTTTTGCTGAGCCCCAGCATTTT. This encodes CASSPDRGFAEPQHF.

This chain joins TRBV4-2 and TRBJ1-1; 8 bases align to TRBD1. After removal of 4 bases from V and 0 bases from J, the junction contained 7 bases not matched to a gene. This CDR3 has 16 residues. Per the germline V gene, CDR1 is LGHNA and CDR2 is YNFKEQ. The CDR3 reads CASSLHPGQVNTEAFF. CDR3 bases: TGTGCCAGCAGCCTACATCCGGGACAGGTGAACACTGAAGCTTTCTTT.

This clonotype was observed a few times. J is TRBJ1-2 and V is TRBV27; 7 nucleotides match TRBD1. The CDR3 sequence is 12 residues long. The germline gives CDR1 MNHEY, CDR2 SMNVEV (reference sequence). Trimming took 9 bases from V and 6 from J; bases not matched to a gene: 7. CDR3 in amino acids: CARRDSLDGYTF. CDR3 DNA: TGTGCCAGGCGGGACAGCCTCGATGGCTACACCTTC.

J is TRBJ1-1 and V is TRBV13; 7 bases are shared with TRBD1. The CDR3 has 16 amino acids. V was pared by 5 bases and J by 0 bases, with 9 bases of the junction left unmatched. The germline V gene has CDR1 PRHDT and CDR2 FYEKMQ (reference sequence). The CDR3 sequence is CASSPQGGLMNTEAFF. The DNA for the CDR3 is TGTGCCAGCAGCCCGCAGGGGGGACTAATGAACACTGAAGCTTTCTTT.

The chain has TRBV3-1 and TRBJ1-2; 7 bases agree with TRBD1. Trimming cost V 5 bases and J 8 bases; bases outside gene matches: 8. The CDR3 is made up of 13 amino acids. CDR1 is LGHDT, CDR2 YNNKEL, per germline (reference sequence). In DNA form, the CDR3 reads TGTGCCAGCAGCGGGGACAGTTCCCGGGGCTACACCTTC. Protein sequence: CASSGDSSRGYTF.

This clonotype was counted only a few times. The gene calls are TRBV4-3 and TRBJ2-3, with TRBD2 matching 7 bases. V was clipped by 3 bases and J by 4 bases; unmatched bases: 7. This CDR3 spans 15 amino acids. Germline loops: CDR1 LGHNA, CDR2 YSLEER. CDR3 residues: CASSQEGLVADTQYF. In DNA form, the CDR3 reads TGCGCCAGCAGCCAGGAAGGACTAGTGGCAGATACGCAGTATTTT.

The CDR3 nucleotides read TGTGCCAGCTCACCACGAAATAGGCTAGCCAAAAACATTCAGTACTTC. This translates into CASSPRNRLAKNIQYF. The rearrangement links TRBV18 to TRBJ2-4; no clear D. The ends were cut back, 1 base at V and 0 bases at J, with 10 bases in the middle. CDR3 length: 16 residues. Germline-derived CDR1 and CDR2 are KGHSH and LQKENI.

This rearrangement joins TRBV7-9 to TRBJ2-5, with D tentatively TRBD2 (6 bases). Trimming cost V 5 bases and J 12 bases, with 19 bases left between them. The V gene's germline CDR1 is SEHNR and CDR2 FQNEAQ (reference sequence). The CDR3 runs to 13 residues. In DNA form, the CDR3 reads TGTGCCAGCAGCCCCGGAGGGGCAGGGCCAAAGTACTTC. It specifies CASSPGGAGPKYF.

Written as DNA, the CDR3 is TGTGCCAGCAGTTCGGGGCGGGACTATTGGGAGACCCAGTACTTC. This encodes CASSSGRDYWETQYF. V gene TRBV28 combines with J gene TRBJ2-5, with 7 bases lining up with TRBD2. Germline V lookup: CDR1 MDHEN, CDR2 SYDVKM. CDR3 size: 15 residues. Unmatched junction bases numbered 10, after V lost 4 bases and J lost 5 bases.

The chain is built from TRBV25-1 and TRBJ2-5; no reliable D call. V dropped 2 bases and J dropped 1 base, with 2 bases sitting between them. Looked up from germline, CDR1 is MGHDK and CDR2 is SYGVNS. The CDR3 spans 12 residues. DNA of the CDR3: TGTGCCAGCAGTGAACCCCAAGAGACCCAGTACTTC. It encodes CASSEPQETQYF.

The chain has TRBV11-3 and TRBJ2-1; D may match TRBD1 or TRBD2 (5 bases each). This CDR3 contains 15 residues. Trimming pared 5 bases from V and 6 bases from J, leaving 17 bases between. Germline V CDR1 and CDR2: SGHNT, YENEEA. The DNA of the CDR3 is TGTGCCAGCAGCCTCCGGGGCGTAAAGTCCAATGAGCAGTTCTTC. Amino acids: CASSLRGVKSNEQFF.

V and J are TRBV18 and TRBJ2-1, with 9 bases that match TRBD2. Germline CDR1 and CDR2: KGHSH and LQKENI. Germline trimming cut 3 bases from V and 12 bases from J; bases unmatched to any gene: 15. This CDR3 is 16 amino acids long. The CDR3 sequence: CASSPAKGLAIGGQFF. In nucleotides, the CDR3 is TGTGCCAGCTCACCGGCAAAGGGACTAGCCATAGGGGGGCAGTTCTTC. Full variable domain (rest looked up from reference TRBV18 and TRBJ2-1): NAGVMQNPRHLVRRRGQEARLRCSPMKGHSHVYWYRQLPEEGLKFMVYLQKENIIDESGMPKERFSAEFPKEGPSILRIQQVVRGDSAAYFCASSPAKGLAIGGQFFGPGTRLTVL.